The 10 T cell receptor beta chains below were found in one sample sequenced in a study of shared clonotypes between healthy human individuals. Sequencing was performed with immunoSEQ multiplex PCR; in TCRdb, only in-frame clones are kept and a portion is missing. The sample lists 1.5 million to 1.9 million clones, approximately 98% occurring once. Sequencing was done on a sample of naive CD4+ T cells sorted from blood. The subset: CD45RA+ positively selected. Receptor source: a man under 40 in good health.

The chain uses TRBV7-2 and TRBJ2-7, with 9 nucleotides matching TRBD1. This CDR3 contains 16 residues. Losses at the gene ends were 5 bases for V and 0 bases for J; bases not matched to a gene: 8. CDR1 and CDR2 from the germline V gene are SGHTA and FQGNSA. CDR3 amino acids: CASSLNLGQGSYEQYF. The DNA of the CDR3 is TGTGCCAGCAGCCTAAACCTGGGACAGGGCTCCTACGAGCAGTACTTC. The complete variable domain, with remaining parts taken from reference TRBV7-2 and TRBJ2-7, reads GAGVSQSPSNKVTEKGKDVELRCDPISGHTALYWYRQSLGQGLEFLIYFQGNSAPDKSGLPSDRFSAERTGGSVSTLTIQRTQQEDSAVYLCASSLNLGQGSYEQYFGPGTRLTVT.

As for this clone: Different DNA sequences within this sample yield the same CDR3. The gene calls are TRBV18 and TRBJ2-7; unclear D gene. This CDR3 has 13 residues. The V end was cut by 2 bases, the J end by 3 bases, with 8 bases between. Germline assignment: CDR1 KGHSH and CDR2 LQKENI. The CDR3 DNA is TGTGCCAGCTCACCAGGTTTGAGCTACGAGCAGTACTTC. Translated, it gives CASSPGLSYEQYF.

The V gene is TRBV5-1, the J gene TRBJ2-7, with 7 bases identical to TRBD2. The CDR3 runs to 13 residues. Per the germline V gene, CDR1 is SGHRS and CDR2 is YFSETQ. V lost 7 bases, J lost 7 bases, and 11 bases stayed unmatched. DNA of the CDR3: TGCGCCAGCGGGGGGGACCCTTCGGGTGAGCAGTACTTC. Amino acid sequence: CASGGDPSGEQYF.

The chain joins TRBV5-1 to TRBJ2-4; D is unclear. There are 13 residues in the CDR3. Germline values: CDR1 SGHRS, CDR2 YFSETQ. The ends were cut back, 4 bases at V and 7 bases at J, with 12 bases in the middle. The CDR3, as DNA: TGCGCCAGCAGCCTGGAATACGGGAACATTCAGTACTTC. Protein product: CASSLEYGNIQYF.

The genes are TRBV7-9 and TRBJ2-3; 10 bases match TRBD2. In germline, CDR1 is SEHNR, CDR2 FQNEAQ (reference sequence). This CDR3 contains 16 residues. Germline trimming cut 5 bases from V and 0 bases from J; bases unmatched to any gene: 5. As DNA, the CDR3 is TGTGCCAGCAGCCGGGGACTAGCGAGTAGCACAGATACGCAGTATTTT. It codes for CASSRGLASSTDTQYF.

CDR3 sequence: CASSLSTAADGYTF. CDR3 nucleotide sequence: TGTGCCAGCAGCTTGTCAACAGCGGCCGATGGCTACACCTTC. The chain carries TRBV5-4 and TRBJ1-2; unclear D gene. The CDR3 spans 14 residues. The V and J ends lost 1 base and 6 bases respectively, with 13 bases between them. In germline, CDR1 is SGHNT, CDR2 YYREEE (reference sequence).

The gene calls are TRBV25-1 and TRBJ2-7, with 8 bases aligning to TRBD1. V dropped 4 bases and J dropped 2; count of bases not matched to a gene: 7. The CDR3 is 15 residues long. Germline V gives CDR1 MGHDK, CDR2 SYGVNS. The CDR3 nucleotides are TGTGCCAGCAGTGCCCCCGGGACAGGTGCCTACGAGCAGTACTTC. It encodes CASSAPGTGAYEQYF.

About this clone: The sample contains more than one DNA sequence encoding this CDR3. The rearrangement joins TRBV28 to TRBJ1-5; the D is unclear. This CDR3 region has 12 residues. Germline V gene data show CDR1 as MDHEN and CDR2 as SYDVKM. The V end lost 7 bases, the J end lost 4 bases, and 8 bases lay between the germline ends. DNA of the CDR3: TGTGCCAGCACGGCATCGAATCAGCCCCAGCATTTT. This translates into CASTASNQPQHF.

The chain has TRBV30 and TRBJ2-3; 11 bases agree with TRBD1. The CDR3 runs to 16 residues. J gave up 3 bases and V 0 bases, and 5 bases lay outside the gene matches. Germline V lookup: CDR1 GTSNPN, CDR2 SVGIG (reference sequence). CDR3 bases: TGTGCCTGGAGTGTTGGGACAGGGGGAATAACAGATACGCAGTATTTT. Translated: CAWSVGTGGITDTQYF.

The rearrangement joins TRBV19 to TRBJ2-7; 9 bases map to TRBD1. After removal of 0 bases from V and 3 bases from J, the junction contained 6 bases not matched to a gene. The CDR3 length is 16 residues. The germline V gene has CDR1 LNHDA and CDR2 SQIVND (reference sequence). The CDR3 DNA reads TGTGCCAGTAGTATAGATTCCGGGACAGGGAGCTACGAGCAGTACTTC. As protein: CASSIDSGTGSYEQYF.